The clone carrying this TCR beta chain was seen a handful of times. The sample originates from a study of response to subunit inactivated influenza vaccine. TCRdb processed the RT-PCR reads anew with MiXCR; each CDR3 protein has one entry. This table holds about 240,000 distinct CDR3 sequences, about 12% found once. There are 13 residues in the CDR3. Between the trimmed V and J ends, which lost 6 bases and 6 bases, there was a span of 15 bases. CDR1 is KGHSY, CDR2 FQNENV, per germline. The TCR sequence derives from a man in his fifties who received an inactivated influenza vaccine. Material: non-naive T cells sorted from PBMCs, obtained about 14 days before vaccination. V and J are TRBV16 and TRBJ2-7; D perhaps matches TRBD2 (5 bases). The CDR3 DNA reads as TGTGCCAGCAGTATACGGGGAATCGCCGAGCAGTACTTC. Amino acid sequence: CASSIRGIAEQYF.